The next 5 T cell receptor beta chains were all read from a single sample in a study of vaccination and CD4 T cells after COVID-19. Treatment denoted: approximately nine-day PBMC culture with coronavirus spike peptide pools or control peptides (ViraFEST assay). Sequencing of cultured CD4+ T cell DNA used the Oncomine TCR Beta short-read assay. TCRdb itself ran the PCR reads through MiXCR, one entry per CDR3 protein. The sample has some 12,000 distinct CDR3 sequences, roughly 38% seen once. Their antigens remain unidentified. Sequenced material: cultured CD4+ T cells from blood. These TCRs come from a human donor with COVID-19.

The chain recombines TRBV29-1 with TRBJ2-3; D could derive from TRBD1 or TRBD2 (5 bases each). Germline lookup yields CDR1 SQVTM and CDR2 ANQGSEA. The length of the CDR3 is 11 residues. V was cut by 6 bases and J by 3 bases, with 7 bases left in between. The CDR3 here is CSVGVTDTQYF. CDR3 DNA: TGCAGCGTGGGGGTTACAGATACGCAGTATTTT.

The chain is built from TRBV30 and TRBJ2-7, with D possibly being TRBD1 (6 bases). The CDR3 consists of 12 residues. Trimming left V 6 bases short and J 1 base short, with 10 bases between. Germline CDR1 is GTSNPN and CDR2 is SVGIG (reference sequence). DNA for the CDR3: TGTGCCTGCCGGGACAATTCCTACGAGCAGTACTTC. Its translation: CACRDNSYEQYF. Supplemented by reference TRBV30 and TRBJ2-7, the full variable domain reads SQTIHQWPATLVQPVGSPLSLECTVEGTSNPNLYWYRQAAGRGLQLLFYSVGIGQISSEVPQNLSASRPQDRQFILSSKKLLLSDSGFYLCACRDNSYEQYFGPGTRLTVT.

The chain couples TRBV6-4 to TRBJ1-1, with 9 bases identical to TRBD1. Germline V lookup: CDR1 MRHNA, CDR2 SNTAGT. The CDR3 totals 14 residues. Trimming removed 4 bases from V and 6 bases from J; junction bases left unmatched: 6. The CDR3 bases are TGTGCCAGCAGTGGGGGGACAGGGACTTCTGAAGCTTTCTTT. This codes for CASSGGTGTSEAFF.

This chain links TRBV29-1 with TRBJ1-2, with 8 bases matching TRBD1. The junction had 2 bases not matched to a gene; V was cut back by 4 bases and J by 1 base. The CDR3 is 13 amino acids. Germline V lookup: CDR1 SQVTM, CDR2 ANQGSEA. CDR3 amino acids: CSVGTGLNYGYTF. In DNA form, the CDR3 reads TGCAGCGTTGGGACAGGGCTTAACTATGGCTACACCTTC.

The V call is TRBV7-2, the J call TRBJ2-1; no reliable D call. V lost 6 bases, J lost 8 bases, and 5 bases lay in between. CDR1 is SGHTA and CDR2 is FQGNSA in the germline V gene. The CDR3 length is 10 residues. The CDR3 region has the DNA TGTGCCAGCAGTTTCCATGAGCAGTTCTTC. Translation: CASSFHEQFF.